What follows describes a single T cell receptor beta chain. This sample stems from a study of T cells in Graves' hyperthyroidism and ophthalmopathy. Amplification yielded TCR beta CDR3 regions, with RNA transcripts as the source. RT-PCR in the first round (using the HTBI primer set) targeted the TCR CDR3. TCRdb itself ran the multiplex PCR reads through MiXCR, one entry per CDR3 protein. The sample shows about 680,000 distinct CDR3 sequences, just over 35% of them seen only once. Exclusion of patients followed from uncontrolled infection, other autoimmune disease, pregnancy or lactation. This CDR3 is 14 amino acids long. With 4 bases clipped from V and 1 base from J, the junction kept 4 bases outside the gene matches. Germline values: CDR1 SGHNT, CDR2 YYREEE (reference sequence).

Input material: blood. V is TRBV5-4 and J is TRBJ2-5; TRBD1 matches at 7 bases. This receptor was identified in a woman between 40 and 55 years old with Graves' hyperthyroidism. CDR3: CASSPGQIQETQYF. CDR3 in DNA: TGTGCCAGCAGCCCGGGACAGATCCAAGAGACCCAGTACTTC.